One sample yielded the 14 T cell receptor beta chains listed below, sequenced in a study of PD-L1 blockade in urothelial cancer. The repertoire was sequenced with immunoSEQ multiplex PCR; TCRdb's copy has only in-frame clones and lacks some. This table holds roughly 42,000 clones, roughly 86% found once. Sequencing was performed on PBMCs, taken around atezolizumab (anti-PD-L1) treatment. Receptors originate from a man between 65 and 80 years old with urothelial cancer.

The chain has TRBV2 and TRBJ2-2, with D uncertain. This CDR3 has 14 amino acids. The germline V gene has CDR1 SNHLY and CDR2 FYNNEI. The V end lost 2 bases, the J end lost 2 bases, and 6 bases lay between the germline ends. CDR3 sequence (DNA): TGTGCCAGCAGTGAACTATCTAACACCGGGGAGCTGTTTTTT. This sequence encodes CASSELSNTGELFF.

The chain couples TRBV27 to TRBJ1-5, with no clear D. The CDR3 is 13 amino acids. CDR1 MNHEY and CDR2 SMNVEV come from the germline V gene (reference sequence). The ends were cut back, 4 bases at V and 7 bases at J, with 11 bases in the middle. The CDR3 spells CASSYDDQQPQHF. CDR3 nucleotide sequence: TGTGCCAGCAGTTATGATGATCAGCAGCCCCAGCATTTT.

The chain couples TRBV5-1 to TRBJ1-1; TRBD1 is a possible D gene (5 bases). The V end lost 1 base, the J end lost 2 bases, and 6 bases lay between the germline ends. Looked up from germline, CDR1 is SGHRS and CDR2 is YFSETQ. The CDR3 length is 13 residues. CDR3 nucleotides: TGCGCCAGCAGCTTGTGGGGCAACACTGAAGCTTTCTTT. Protein: CASSLWGNTEAFF. The full variable domain, completed using reference TRBV5-1 and TRBJ1-1, is KAGVTQTPRYLIKTRGQQVTLSCSPISGHRSVSWYQQTPGQGLQFLFEYFSETQRNKGNFPGRFSGRQFSNSRSEMNVSTLELGDSALYLCASSLWGNTEAFFGQGTRLTVV.

This clone was seen a handful of times. V usage is TRBV11-2 and J usage is TRBJ2-1; a weak D match, TRBD2 (7 bases). Germline V gene sequence: CDR1 SGHAT, CDR2 FQNNGV. V gave up 9 bases and J gave up 6 bases, with 18 bases separating them. This CDR3 contains 14 residues. The CDR3 here is CASKGGLRINEQFF. CDR3 coding DNA: TGTGCCAGTAAGGGGGGGCTCAGGATCAATGAGCAGTTCTTC.

This clone was found a few times. The J gene is TRBJ2-7, the V gene TRBV7-9; the match to TRBD1 covers 8 bases. Trimming took 6 bases from V and 3 from J; bases not matched to a gene: 4. Germline CDR1 and CDR2: SEHNR and FQNEAQ (reference sequence). The CDR3 length is 13 residues. The CDR3 spells CASRTGEDYEQYF. CDR3 sequence (DNA): TGTGCCAGCAGGACAGGGGAGGACTACGAGCAGTACTTC.

The rearrangement uses TRBV6-1 and TRBJ2-1; no reliable D call. The V end was cut by 6 bases, the J end by 10 bases, with 10 bases between. This CDR3 has 11 residues. Per the germline V gene, CDR1 is MNHNS and CDR2 is SASEGT. The DNA of the CDR3 is TGTGCCAGCAGGCAGGCTGGCGAGCAGTTCTTC. It codes for CASRQAGEQFF.

The V and J genes are TRBV30 and TRBJ2-1, with 9 positions matching TRBD1. The V segment lost 2 bases and the J segment 8 bases; nucleotides outside the gene matches: 13. The CDR3 sequence is 16 residues long. The V gene's germline CDR1 is GTSNPN and CDR2 SVGIG (reference sequence). The CDR3 sequence: CAWSSSNRGRVDEQFF. The CDR3 coding sequence is TGTGCCTGGAGTTCCTCCAACAGGGGGCGCGTCGATGAGCAGTTCTTC.

J is TRBJ2-7 and V is TRBV5-4, with D tentatively TRBD1 (6 bases). The germline gives CDR1 SGHNT, CDR2 YYREEE (reference sequence). The CDR3 totals 14 residues. V lost 3 bases to trimming and J lost 0 bases, with 10 bases between them. The CDR3 here is CASSSGTSSYEQYF. CDR3 bases: TGTGCCAGCAGCTCCGGGACAAGCTCCTACGAGCAGTACTTC. The variable domain in full, with the rest retrieved from reference TRBV5-4 and TRBJ2-7, is ETGVTQSPTHLIKTRGQQVTLRCSSQSGHNTVSWYQQALGQGPQFIFQYYREEENGRGNFPPRFSGLQFPNYSSELNVNALELDDSALYLCASSSGTSSYEQYFGPGTRLTVT.

In this sample, this clone turned up once. The V and J genes are TRBV10-3 and TRBJ1-1; the D is unclear. V was pared by 6 bases and J by 0 bases, with 8 bases between. The CDR3 loop spans 13 amino acids. Germline loops: CDR1 ENHRY, CDR2 SYGVKD. The CDR3 sequence is CAISPGLNTEAFF. The CDR3 DNA reads as TGTGCCATCAGCCCCGGGTTGAACACTGAAGCTTTCTTT.

The gene calls are TRBV5-5 and TRBJ2-1, with 8 bases fitting TRBD1. CDR1 is SGHKS, CDR2 YYEKEE, per germline (reference sequence). The trim removed 5 bases at V and 2 bases at J, leaving 6 bases unmatched. This CDR3 contains 15 residues. The DNA for the CDR3 is TGTGCCAGCAGTAACAGGGGGGCCACCTACAATGAGCAGTTCTTC. Its protein product is CASSNRGATYNEQFF.

J is TRBJ1-1 and V is TRBV19, with D perhaps matching TRBD1 (5 bases). The CDR3 runs to 12 residues. V gave up 7 bases and J gave up 8 bases, with 14 bases separating them. Germline assignment: CDR1 LNHDA and CDR2 SQIVND (reference sequence). CDR3 DNA: TGTGCCAGTAAGGAGACAGAGACCGAAGCTTTCTTT. As protein: CASKETETEAFF.

This clone was recorded a few times. This chain links TRBV28 with TRBJ1-3; a possible D gene is TRBD1 (6 bases). Germline V CDR1 and CDR2: MDHEN, SYDVKM. CDR3 length: 16 residues. Trimming left V 5 bases short and J 3 bases short, with 17 bases between. The chain's CDR3 is CASSLPQGFGGNTIYF. Written as DNA, the CDR3 is TGTGCCAGCAGTCTCCCCCAGGGGTTTGGTGGAAACACCATATATTTT.

The chain couples TRBV4-3 to TRBJ1-3; 8 bases are shared with TRBD1. Germline V gives CDR1 LGHNA, CDR2 YSLEER. The CDR3 runs to 16 residues. The V segment lost 2 bases and the J segment 2 bases; nucleotides outside the gene matches: 5. In DNA form, the CDR3 reads TGCGCCAGCAGCCAAACAGGGGGGGGCACTGGAAACACCATATATTTT. Translating gives CASSQTGGGTGNTIYF.

The gene calls are TRBV7-2 and TRBJ2-7; D ambiguous. From germline, CDR1 is SGHTA and CDR2 FQGNSA. Trimming cost V 8 bases and J 2 bases, with 13 bases left between them. The CDR3 spans 13 residues. The CDR3 here is CASQVGLTYEQYF. CDR3 nucleotides: TGTGCCAGCCAGGTAGGCCTAACCTACGAGCAGTACTTC.